This is a list of T cell receptor beta chains from one sample in a study of shared clonotypes between healthy human individuals. The table came from immunoSEQ multiplex PCR; TCRdb's copy has only in-frame clones and leaves some out. The sample carries more than 600,000 clones, roughly 94% recorded once. The specimen sequenced was naive CD8+ T cells sorted from blood. Receptor source: a man aged 25 to 40 in good health. CDR3s include the opening cysteine and the closing phenylalanine or tryptophan. Fields, in order: J gene, V gene, CDR3 protein.

TRBJ2-1 TRBV15 CATSGTGDSYNEQFF
TRBJ1-4 TRBV9 CASSGYGGLGANEKLFF
TRBJ2-7 TRBV11-2 CASSLDWNRGATSGAYEQYF
TRBJ2-2 TRBV29-1 CSVEDLEMGTGELFF
TRBJ1-5 TRBV28 CASSTSGTQYLDSNQPQHF
TRBJ2-2 TRBV13 CASSFALAGNTGELFF
TRBJ1-1 TRBV27 CASSSTVTEAFF
TRBJ2-5 TRBV10-3 CAISVGNAETQYF
TRBJ2-1 TRBV14 CASSFGTKDEQFF
TRBJ2-3 TRBV28 CASSLSREVGTDTQYF
TRBJ2-7 TRBV5-1 CASSPGLAGGPGHEQYF
TRBJ2-1 TRBV7-8 CASSLSGQGDEQFF
TRBJ1-4 TRBV6-5 CASSYRQDARKLFF
TRBJ2-3 TRBV27 CASSLLLAGGPGDTQYF
TRBJ2-1 TRBV13 CASNRGGYNEQFF
TRBJ2-3 TRBV14 CASSQNYRDTQYF
TRBJ2-7 TRBV6-5 CASRPGLAYEQYF
TRBJ2-1 TRBV19 CASSITGSYNEQFF
TRBJ2-7 TRBV6-5 CASGRYEQYF
TRBJ2-1 TRBV2 CASLTRGFEQFF
TRBJ2-7 TRBV21-1 CASSKPAGGSYEQYF
TRBJ2-7 TRBV29-1 CSVETSGAYEQYF
TRBJ2-1 TRBV5-8 CASSFPLGRDNEQFF
TRBJ2-7 TRBV7-6 CASSLGGTGYEQYF
TRBJ1-5 TRBV2 CASRTVNQPQHF
TRBJ2-1 TRBV7-3 CASSPSTGSSYNEQFF
TRBJ1-2 TRBV28 CASSPISTGLPGYTF
TRBJ2-2 TRBV9 CASSPGTALTGELFF
TRBJ1-1 TRBV5-1 CASSLRGPTEAFF
TRBJ2-7 TRBV28 CASSSGVSYEQYF
TRBJ2-7 TRBV7-2 CASSSSFYEQYF
TRBJ2-7 TRBV10-3 CAISEEMYWDEQYF
TRBJ2-7 TRBV4-3 CASSQDIRTSGYEQYF
TRBJ1-5 TRBV19 CASMGLEKADQPQHF
TRBJ2-2 TRBV7-2 CASSPGTATGELFF
TRBJ2-3 TRBV11-2 CASSFGSGSTDTQYF
TRBJ2-5 TRBV5-8 CASRTGGAGQETQYF
TRBJ2-5 TRBV7-9 CASSLARIQTQYF
TRBJ2-1 TRBV19 CATGQGRDVLYEQFF
TRBJ1-2 TRBV7-9 CASRPPGGEPFYGYTF
TRBJ2-3 TRBV11-1 CASSRRDADTQYF
TRBJ1-1 TRBV14 CASSQDHGANTEAFF
TRBJ2-7 TRBV11-2 CASSLAGFGSYEQYF
TRBJ2-1 TRBV7-9 CASSEVGPNEQFF
TRBJ2-1 TRBV12-5 CASGLVQGLAYNEQFF
TRBJ2-7 TRBV7-2 CASSIISGSSYEQYF
TRBJ2-1 TRBV29-1 CSVVGAEQFF
TRBJ1-2 TRBV7-2 CASSSFDTAGYGYTF
TRBJ2-7 TRBV27 CASSYKRSGVYEQYF
TRBJ2-3 TRBV25-1 CASSQSWLEGTDTQYF